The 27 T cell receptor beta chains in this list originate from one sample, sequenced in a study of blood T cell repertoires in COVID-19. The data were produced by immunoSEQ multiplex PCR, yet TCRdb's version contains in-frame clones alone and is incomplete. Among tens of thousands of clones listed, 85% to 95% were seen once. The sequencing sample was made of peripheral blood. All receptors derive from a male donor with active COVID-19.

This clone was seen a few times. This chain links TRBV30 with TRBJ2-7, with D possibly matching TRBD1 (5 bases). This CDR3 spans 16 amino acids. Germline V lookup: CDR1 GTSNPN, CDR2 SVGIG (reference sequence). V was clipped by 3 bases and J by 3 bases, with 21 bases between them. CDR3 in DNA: TGTGCCTGGAGAGGGGTGGGGCTTAGGGATCGCTACGAGCAGTACTTC. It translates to CAWRGVGLRDRYEQYF.

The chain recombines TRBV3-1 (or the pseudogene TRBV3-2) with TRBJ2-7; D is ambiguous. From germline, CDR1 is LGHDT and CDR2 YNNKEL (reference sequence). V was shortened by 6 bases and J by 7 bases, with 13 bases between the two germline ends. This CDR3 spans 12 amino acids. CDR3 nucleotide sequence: TGTGCCAGCAGAAGAGATAGTAAGGAGCAGTACTTC. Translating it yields CASRRDSKEQYF.

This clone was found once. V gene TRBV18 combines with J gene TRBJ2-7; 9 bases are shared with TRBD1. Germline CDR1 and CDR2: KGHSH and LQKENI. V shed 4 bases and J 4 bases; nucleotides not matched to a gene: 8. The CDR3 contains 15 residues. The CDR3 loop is CASSLPGTGLYEQYF. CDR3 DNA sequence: TGTGCCAGCTCACTACCCGGGACAGGGCTATACGAGCAGTACTTC.

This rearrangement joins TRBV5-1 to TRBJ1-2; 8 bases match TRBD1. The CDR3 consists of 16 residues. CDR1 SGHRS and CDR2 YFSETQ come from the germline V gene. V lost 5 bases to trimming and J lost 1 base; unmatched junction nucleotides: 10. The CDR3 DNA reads TGCGCCAGCAGTCAAAGGACAGGGCCTATTAACTATGGCTACACCTTC. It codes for CASSQRTGPINYGYTF.

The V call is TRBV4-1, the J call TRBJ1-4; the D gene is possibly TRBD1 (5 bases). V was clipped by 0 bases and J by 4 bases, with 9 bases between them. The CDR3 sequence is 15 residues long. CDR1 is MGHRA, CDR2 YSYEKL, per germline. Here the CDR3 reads CASSQDLGVNEKLFF. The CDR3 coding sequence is TGCGCCAGCAGCCAAGATTTAGGGGTTAATGAAAAACTGTTTTTT.

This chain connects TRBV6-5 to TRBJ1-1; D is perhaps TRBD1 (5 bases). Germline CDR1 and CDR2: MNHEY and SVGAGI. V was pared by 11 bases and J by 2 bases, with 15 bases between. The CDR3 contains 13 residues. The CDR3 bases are TGTGCCTCCAGACAGATGCCTAACACTGAAGCTTTCTTT. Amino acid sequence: CASRQMPNTEAFF.

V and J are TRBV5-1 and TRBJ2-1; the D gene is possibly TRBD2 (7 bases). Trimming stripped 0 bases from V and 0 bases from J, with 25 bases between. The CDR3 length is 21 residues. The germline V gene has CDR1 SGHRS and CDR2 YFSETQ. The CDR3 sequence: CASSLVGGGSGVLSSYNEQFF. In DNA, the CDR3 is TGCGCCAGCAGCTTGGTAGGGGGAGGGAGCGGCGTTCTATCCTCCTACAATGAGCAGTTCTTC.

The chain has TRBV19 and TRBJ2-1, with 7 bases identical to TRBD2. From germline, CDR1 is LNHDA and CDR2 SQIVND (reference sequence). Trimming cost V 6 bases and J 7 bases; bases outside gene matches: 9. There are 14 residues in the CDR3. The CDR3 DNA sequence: TGTGCCAGTAGCCGGACTAGTTCTTTAAATGAGCAGTTCTTC. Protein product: CASSRTSSLNEQFF. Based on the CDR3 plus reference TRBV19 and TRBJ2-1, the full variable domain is DGGITQSPKYLFRKEGQNVTLSCEQNLNHDAMYWYRQDPGQGLRLIYYSQIVNDFQKGDIAEGYSVSREKKESFPLTVTSAQKNPTAFYLCASSRTSSLNEQFFGPGTRLTVL.

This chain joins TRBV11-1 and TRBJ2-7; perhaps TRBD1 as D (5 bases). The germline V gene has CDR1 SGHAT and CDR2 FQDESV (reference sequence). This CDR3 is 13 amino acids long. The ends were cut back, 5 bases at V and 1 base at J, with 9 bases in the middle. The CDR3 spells CASSPDRSYEQYF. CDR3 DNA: TGTGCCAGCAGCCCTGACAGATCCTACGAGCAGTACTTC.

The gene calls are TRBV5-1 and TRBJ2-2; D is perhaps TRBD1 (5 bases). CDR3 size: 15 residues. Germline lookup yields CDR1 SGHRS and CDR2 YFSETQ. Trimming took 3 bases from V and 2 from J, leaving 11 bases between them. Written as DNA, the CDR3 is TGCGCCAGCAGCTCGGGCAGGGTAAACACCGGGGAGCTGTTTTTT. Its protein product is CASSSGRVNTGELFF.

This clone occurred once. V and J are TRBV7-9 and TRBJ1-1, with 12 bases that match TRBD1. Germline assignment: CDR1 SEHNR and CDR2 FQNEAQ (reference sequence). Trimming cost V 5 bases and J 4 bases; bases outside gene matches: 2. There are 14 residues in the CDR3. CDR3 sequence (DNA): TGTGCCAGCAGCGGGACAGGGGGCTTCACTGAAGCTTTCTTT. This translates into CASSGTGGFTEAFF.

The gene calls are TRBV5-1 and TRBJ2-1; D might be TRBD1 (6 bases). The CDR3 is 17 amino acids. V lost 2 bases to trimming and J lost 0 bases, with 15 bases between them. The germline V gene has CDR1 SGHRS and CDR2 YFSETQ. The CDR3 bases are TGCGCCAGCAGCTTCCAAGCGACAGGTAGCTCCTACAATGAGCAGTTCTTC. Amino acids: CASSFQATGSSYNEQFF.

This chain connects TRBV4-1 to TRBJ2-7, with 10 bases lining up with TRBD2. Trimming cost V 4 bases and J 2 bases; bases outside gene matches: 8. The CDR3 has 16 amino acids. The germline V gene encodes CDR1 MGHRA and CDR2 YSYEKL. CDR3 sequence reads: CASSPGVAGGPYEQYF. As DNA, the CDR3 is TGCGCCAGCAGCCCAGGGGTAGCGGGGGGACCCTACGAGCAGTACTTC.

CDR3 in amino acids: CASSQVKAGFTEAFF. CDR3 bases: TGTGCCAGCAGCCAAGTGAAGGCGGGGTTCACTGAAGCTTTCTTT. V is TRBV3-1 (or the pseudogene TRBV3-2) and J is TRBJ1-1; D unresolved. The germline CDR1 and CDR2 sequences are LGHDT and YNNKEL (reference sequence). The ends were cut back, 1 base at V and 4 bases at J, with 13 bases in the middle. The CDR3 is made up of 15 amino acids.

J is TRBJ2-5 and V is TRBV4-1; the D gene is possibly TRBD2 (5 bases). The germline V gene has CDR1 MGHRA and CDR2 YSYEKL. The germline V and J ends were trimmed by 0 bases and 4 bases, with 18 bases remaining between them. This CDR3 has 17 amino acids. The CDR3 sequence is CASSQETPAASRETQYF. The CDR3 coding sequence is TGCGCCAGCAGCCAAGAGACCCCGGCGGCTAGCCGAGAGACCCAGTACTTC.

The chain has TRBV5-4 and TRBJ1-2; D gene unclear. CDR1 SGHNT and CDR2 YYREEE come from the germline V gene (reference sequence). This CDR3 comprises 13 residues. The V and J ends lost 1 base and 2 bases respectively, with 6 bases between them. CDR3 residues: CASSLTPNYGYTF. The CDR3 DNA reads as TGTGCCAGCAGCTTGACACCAAACTATGGCTACACCTTC. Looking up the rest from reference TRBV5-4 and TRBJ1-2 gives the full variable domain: ETGVTQSPTHLIKTRGQQVTLRCSSQSGHNTVSWYQQALGQGPQFIFQYYREEENGRGNFPPRFSGLQFPNYSSELNVNALELDDSALYLCASSLTPNYGYTFGSGTRLTVV.

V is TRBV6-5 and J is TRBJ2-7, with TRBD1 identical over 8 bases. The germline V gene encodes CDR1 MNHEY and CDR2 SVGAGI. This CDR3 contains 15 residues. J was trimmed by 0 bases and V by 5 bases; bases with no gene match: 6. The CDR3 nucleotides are TGTGCCAGCAGTCAGACAGGGGTGTTCTCCTACGAGCAGTACTTC. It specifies CASSQTGVFSYEQYF.

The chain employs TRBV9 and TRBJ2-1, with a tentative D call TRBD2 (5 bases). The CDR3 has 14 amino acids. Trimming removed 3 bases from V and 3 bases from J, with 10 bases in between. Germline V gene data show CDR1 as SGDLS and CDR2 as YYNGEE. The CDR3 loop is CASSGHSGYNEQFF. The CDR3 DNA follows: TGTGCCAGCAGCGGTCACAGCGGCTACAATGAGCAGTTCTTC.

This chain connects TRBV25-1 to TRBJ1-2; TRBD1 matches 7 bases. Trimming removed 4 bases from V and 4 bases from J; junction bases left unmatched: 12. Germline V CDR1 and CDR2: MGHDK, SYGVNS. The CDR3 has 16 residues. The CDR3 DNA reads TGTGCCAGCAGTGGGCAGGGACAGCCGGAGGGCTATGGCTACACCTTC. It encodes CASSGQGQPEGYGYTF.

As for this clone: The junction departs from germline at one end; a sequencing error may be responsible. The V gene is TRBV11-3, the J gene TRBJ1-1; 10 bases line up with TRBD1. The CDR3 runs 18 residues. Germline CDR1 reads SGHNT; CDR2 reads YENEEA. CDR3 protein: CASTLHWGQGLVRTEAFF. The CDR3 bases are TGTGCCAGCACCTTACACTGGGGACAGGGGTTGGTACGAACTGAAGCTTTCTTT. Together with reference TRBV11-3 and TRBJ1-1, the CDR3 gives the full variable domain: EAGVVQSPRYKIIEKKQPVAFWCNPISGHNTLYWYLQNLGQGPELLIRYENEEAVDDSQLPKDRFSAERLKGVDSTLKIQPAELGDSAVYLCASTLHWGQGLVRTEAFFGQGTRLTVV.

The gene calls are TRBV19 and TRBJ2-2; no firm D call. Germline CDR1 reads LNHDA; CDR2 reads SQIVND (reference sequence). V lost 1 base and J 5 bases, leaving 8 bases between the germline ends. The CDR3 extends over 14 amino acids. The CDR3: CASSIGHPTGELFF. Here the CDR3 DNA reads TGTGCCAGTAGTATAGGGCATCCTACCGGGGAGCTGTTTTTT.

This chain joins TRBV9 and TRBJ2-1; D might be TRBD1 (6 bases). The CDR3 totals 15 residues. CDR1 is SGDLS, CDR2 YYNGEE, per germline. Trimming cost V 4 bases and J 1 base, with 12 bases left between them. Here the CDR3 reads CASSLLGGSYNEQFF. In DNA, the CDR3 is TGTGCCAGCAGCCTCCTAGGGGGATCCTACAATGAGCAGTTCTTC.

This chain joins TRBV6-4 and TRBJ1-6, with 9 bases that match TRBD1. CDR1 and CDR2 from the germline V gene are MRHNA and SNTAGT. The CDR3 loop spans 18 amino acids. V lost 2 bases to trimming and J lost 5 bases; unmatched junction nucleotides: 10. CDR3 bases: TGTGCCAGCAGTGACCCGGGACAGGGCTGGGGAAATAATTCACCCCTCCACTTT. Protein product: CASSDPGQGWGNNSPLHF.

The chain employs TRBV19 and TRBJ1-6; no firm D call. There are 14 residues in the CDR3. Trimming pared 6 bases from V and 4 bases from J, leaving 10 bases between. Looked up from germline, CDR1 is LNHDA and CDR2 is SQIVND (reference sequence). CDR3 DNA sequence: TGTGCCAGTAGCTTATTTGAGTATAATTCACCCCTCCACTTT. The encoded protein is CASSLFEYNSPLHF.

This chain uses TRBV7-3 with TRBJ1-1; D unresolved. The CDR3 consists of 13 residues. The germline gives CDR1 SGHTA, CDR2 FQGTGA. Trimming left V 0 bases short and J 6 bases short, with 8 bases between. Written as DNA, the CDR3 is TGTGCCAGCAGCTTAACCGGGTACGCTGAAGCTTTCTTT. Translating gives CASSLTGYAEAFF.

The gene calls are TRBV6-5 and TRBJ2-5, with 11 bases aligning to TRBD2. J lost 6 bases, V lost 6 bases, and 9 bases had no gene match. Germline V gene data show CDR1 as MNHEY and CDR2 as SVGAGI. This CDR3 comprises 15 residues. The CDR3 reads CASSLRGTSGQTQYF. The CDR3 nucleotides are TGTGCCAGCAGCCTACGGGGGACTAGCGGTCAGACCCAGTACTTC.

CDR3 nucleotides: TGTGCCAGCAGTGGGCGGACAGGGGCTTCCGGCAATCAGCCCCAGCATTTT. Translation: CASSGRTGASGNQPQHF. The rearrangement joins TRBV6-1 to TRBJ1-5, with 9 nucleotides matching TRBD1. Trimming took 4 bases from V and 2 from J; bases not matched to a gene: 9. The CDR3 spans 17 residues. Germline CDR1 is MNHNS and CDR2 is SASEGT.